This entry lists 28 T cell receptor beta chains sequenced from one sample in a study of spatial heterogeneity in lung cancer. General study findings and limits: Tracking of tumor mutation counts was seen in expanded intratumoral alpha and beta TCR counts.

Each CDR3 protein is one row after TCRdb ran MiXCR on the 5' RACE reads. Of 20,000 to 30,000 distinct CDR3 sequences in the sample, 8.8% are singletons; the top ten hold approximately 7.7%. Antigens for these TCRs are unknown. Sample time point: sample taken at primary tumor resection. The input for sequencing was lung tumor tissue, taken at surgery. The receptors derive from a male donor with early-stage non-small cell lung cancer.

This clonotype was observed a handful of times. J is TRBJ1-1 and V is TRBV29-1; possible D gene TRBD1, 5 bases. Trimming pared 3 bases from V and 3 bases from J, leaving 8 bases between. CDR3 length: 12 residues. The germline V gene has CDR1 SQVTM and CDR2 ANQGSEA. Written as DNA, the CDR3 is TGCAGCGTTGAGGTCAGGGACACTGAAGCTTTCTTT. The encoded protein is CSVEVRDTEAFF.

The CDR3 here is CASSLIPPRQKSTDTQYF. The CDR3 DNA reads TGTGCCAGCAGCCTAATCCCCCCGAGACAGAAAAGCACAGATACGCAGTATTTT. The chain is built from TRBV28 and TRBJ2-3; possible D gene TRBD1, 5 bases. Germline V gene data show CDR1 as MDHEN and CDR2 as SYDVKM. V was pared by 6 bases and J by 0 bases, with 22 bases between. This CDR3 has 18 amino acids.

This clonotype has a handful of counts. The rearrangement uses TRBV5-4 and TRBJ1-1, with D perhaps matching TRBD1 (5 bases). Germline values: CDR1 SGHNT, CDR2 YYREEE (reference sequence). Trimming took off 2 bases at V and 1 base at J, with 6 bases between the two ends. This CDR3 contains 13 residues. The DNA of the CDR3 is TGTGCCAGCAGCTTTCAGGGGAACACTGAAGCTTTCTTT. Encoded protein: CASSFQGNTEAFF.

This clonotype was counted between two and nine times. The J gene is TRBJ1-4, the V gene TRBV3-1; D gene uncertain. CDR1 is LGHDT, CDR2 YNNKEL, per germline (reference sequence). This CDR3 is 14 amino acids long. Trimming left V 3 bases short and J 7 bases short, with 12 bases between. The CDR3 DNA reads as TGTGCCAGCAGCCATGAGGACGGGAGTGAAAAACTGTTTTTT. Amino acid sequence: CASSHEDGSEKLFF.

The sample holds a few counts of this clonotype. This rearrangement joins TRBV11-2 to TRBJ2-1, with 14 bases that match TRBD2. The CDR3 totals 18 residues. Germline V lookup: CDR1 SGHAT, CDR2 FQNNGV. With 3 bases clipped from V and 6 bases from J, the junction kept 10 bases outside the gene matches. The CDR3: CASSLRLAGGQIRNEQFF. CDR3 nucleotide sequence: TGTGCCAGCAGCTTGAGACTAGCGGGGGGGCAAATTCGCAATGAGCAGTTCTTC. The variable domain in full, with the rest retrieved from reference TRBV11-2 and TRBJ2-1, is EAGVAQSPRYKIIEKRQSVAFWCNPISGHATLYWYQQILGQGPKLLIQFQNNGVVDDSQLPKDRFSAERLKGVDSTLKIQPAKLEDSAVYLCASSLRLAGGQIRNEQFFGPGTRLTVL.

This clonotype has only a few counts. This chain joins TRBV29-1 and TRBJ2-2, with D unclear. This CDR3 region has 11 residues. V lost 1 base, J lost 4 bases, and 1 base lay in between. CDR1 SQVTM and CDR2 ANQGSEA come from the germline V gene. The CDR3, as DNA: TGCAGCGTTGAAGTCACCGGGGAGCTGTTTTTT. The encoded protein is CSVEVTGELFF.

This clonotype was detected a few times. The chain joins TRBV5-1 to TRBJ2-3; 7 positions agree with TRBD1. V shed 0 bases and J 2 bases; nucleotides not matched to a gene: 3. This CDR3 comprises 15 residues. Germline values: CDR1 SGHRS, CDR2 YFSETQ. CDR3 amino acids: CASSLAGQNTDTQYF. The CDR3 DNA sequence: TGCGCCAGCAGCTTGGCGGGACAGAACACAGATACGCAGTATTTT.

Only a few counts were recorded for this clonotype. J is TRBJ2-7 and V is TRBV28; D is uncertain. Trimming shortened V by 7 bases and J by 7 bases, and 20 bases separated the two germline ends. CDR3 length: 14 amino acids. The germline V gene has CDR1 MDHEN and CDR2 SYDVKM. For the CDR3, the DNA is TGTGCCAGCACCAGACTCGAAGGAGTACGGGAGCAGTACTTC. This codes for CASTRLEGVREQYF. The whole variable domain, filled in from reference TRBV28 and TRBJ2-7, reads DVKVTQSSRYLVKRTGEKVFLECVQDMDHENMFWYRQDPGLGLRLIYFSYDVKMKEKGDIPEGYSVSREKKERFSLILESASTNQTSMYLCASTRLEGVREQYFGPGTRLTVT.

This clonotype was seen ten or more times. The chain uses TRBV7-9 and TRBJ1-6; D is undetermined. In germline, CDR1 is SEHNR, CDR2 FQNEAQ (reference sequence). The V and J ends lost 2 bases and 6 bases respectively, with 2 bases between them. This CDR3 is built from 12 residues. The CDR3 loop is CASSLSNSPLHF. In DNA, the CDR3 is TGTGCCAGCAGCTTATCTAATTCACCCCTCCACTTT.

V usage is TRBV28 and J usage is TRBJ2-6, with no clear D. The CDR3 sequence is 14 residues long. Trimming took 2 bases from V and 1 from J, leaving 3 bases between them. Germline V gene sequence: CDR1 MDHEN, CDR2 SYDVKM. Here the CDR3 reads CASSLVSGANVLTF. The CDR3 nucleotides are TGTGCCAGCAGTTTAGTATCTGGGGCCAACGTCCTGACTTTC.

This clonotype was found many times. The J gene is TRBJ1-2, the V gene TRBV5-1; D uncertain. Germline CDR1 is SGHRS and CDR2 is YFSETQ. CDR3 size: 13 residues. The V and J ends lost 2 bases and 2 bases respectively, with 7 bases between them. In DNA, the CDR3 is TGCGCCAGCAGCTTCGGCCAGAACTATGGCTACACCTTC. Protein: CASSFGQNYGYTF.

The V gene is TRBV11-2, the J gene TRBJ1-1, with D perhaps matching TRBD1 (5 bases). Per the germline V gene, CDR1 is SGHAT and CDR2 is FQNNGV. The germline V and J ends were trimmed by 5 bases and 1 base, with 14 bases remaining between them. This CDR3 has 15 residues. The CDR3 sequence is CASSPSGAPNTEAFF. CDR3 nucleotides: TGTGCCAGCAGCCCTTCCGGGGCGCCGAACACTGAAGCTTTCTTT. Using reference TRBV11-2 and TRBJ1-1 for the parts outside the CDR3, the full variable domain is EAGVAQSPRYKIIEKRQSVAFWCNPISGHATLYWYQQILGQGPKLLIQFQNNGVVDDSQLPKDRFSAERLKGVDSTLKIQPAKLEDSAVYLCASSPSGAPNTEAFFGQGTRLTVV.

This clonotype was found a few times. The chain carries TRBV6-2 or TRBV6-3 and TRBJ1-2, with D uncertain. The ends were cut back, 5 bases at V and 3 bases at J, with 13 bases in the middle. This CDR3 has 14 residues. The V gene's germline CDR1 is MNHEY and CDR2 SVGEGT. CDR3 amino acids: CASSVADLHYGYTF. Here the CDR3 DNA reads TGTGCCAGCAGTGTCGCTGACCTCCACTATGGCTACACCTTC.

The CDR3 here is CASSLDSLGNIQYF. CDR3 nucleotides: TGCGCCAGCAGCTTGGATTCATTGGGAAACATTCAGTACTTC. This chain uses TRBV5-1 with TRBJ2-4; no reliable D call. The CDR3 has 14 amino acids. The V end was cut by 0 bases, the J end by 6 bases, with 10 bases between. Germline values: CDR1 SGHRS, CDR2 YFSETQ.

This chain joins TRBV7-2 and TRBJ2-2, with D possibly matching TRBD2 (5 bases). This CDR3 comprises 15 residues. V lost 8 bases, J lost 2 bases, and 15 bases lay in between. Per germline, CDR1 SGHTA and CDR2 FQGNSA. The CDR3 coding sequence is TGTGCCAGCCAACAGAGGGCCCTCAACACCGGGGAGCTGTTTTTT. It is translated as CASQQRALNTGELFF.

This chain links TRBV3-1 with TRBJ2-7, with a tentative D call TRBD1 (6 bases). The CDR3 has 15 amino acids. Per the germline V gene, CDR1 is LGHDT and CDR2 is YNNKEL (reference sequence). V was shortened by 4 bases and J by 6 bases, with 19 bases between the two germline ends. CDR3 sequence: CASSRLPQGSGEQYF. The DNA for the CDR3 is TGTGCCAGCAGCCGCTTACCGCAGGGGTCTGGCGAGCAGTACTTC.

This clonotype was found once. The chain carries TRBV28 and TRBJ2-3; TRBD2 matches at 13 bases. V shed 5 bases and J 5 bases; nucleotides not matched to a gene: 4. CDR1 is MDHEN and CDR2 is SYDVKM in the germline V gene. The CDR3 extends over 15 amino acids. CDR3 coding DNA: TGTGCCAGCAGTGGGACTAGCGGGATATTAGATACGCAGTATTTT. As protein: CASSGTSGILDTQYF.

The chain joins TRBV10-1 to TRBJ1-5; no reliable D call. This CDR3 has 12 amino acids. Trimming took off 8 bases at V and 6 bases at J, with 11 bases between the two ends. Germline V gives CDR1 WNHNN, CDR2 SYGVQD (reference sequence). CDR3 sequence: CASGPGGQPQHF. The CDR3 DNA follows: TGCGCCAGCGGTCCCGGTGGTCAGCCCCAGCATTTT.

V usage is TRBV11-2 and J usage is TRBJ2-1; D not certain. Trimming pared 0 bases from V and 6 bases from J, leaving 6 bases between. The CDR3 has 13 residues. The germline gives CDR1 SGHAT, CDR2 FQNNGV. The DNA for the CDR3 is TGTGCCAGCAGCTTAGATCTCCCCAATGAGCAGTTCTTC. Protein sequence: CASSLDLPNEQFF.

V gene TRBV19 combines with J gene TRBJ2-1; TRBD2 matches 7 bases. The germline gives CDR1 LNHDA, CDR2 SQIVND (reference sequence). The CDR3 totals 17 residues. With V trimmed by 3 bases and J by 7 bases, 15 bases remained unmatched. CDR3 in DNA: TGTGCCAGTAGTATCTGGGAGGGAGCGGGAACGGTAAATGAGCAGTTCTTC. Its translation is CASSIWEGAGTVNEQFF.

This clonotype was seen repeatedly, ten times or more. The V and J genes are TRBV6-2 or TRBV6-3 and TRBJ2-5; a possible D gene is TRBD2 (5 bases). CDR1 is MNHEY and CDR2 is SVGEGT in the germline V gene. This CDR3 has 14 amino acids. Trimming removed 8 bases at V and 5 bases at J, with 18 bases between. The CDR3 DNA is TGTGCCAGCGGTTTGGTCGATCGAGGGGAGACCCAGTACTTC. Protein sequence: CASGLVDRGETQYF.

This clonotype came up many times. V gene TRBV19 combines with J gene TRBJ2-3; either TRBD1 or TRBD2 may supply D (5 bases each). Germline CDR1 is LNHDA and CDR2 is SQIVND (reference sequence). There are 15 residues in the CDR3. CDR3 sequence: CASTGDAVSTDTQYF. The CDR3, as DNA: TGTGCGTCTACCGGGGACGCGGTAAGCACAGATACGCAGTATTTT.

The chain links TRBV29-1 to TRBJ2-7; TRBD2 aligns across 8 bases. V trimming: 7 bases; J trimming: 6 bases; junction bases outside the gene matches: 8. CDR1 and CDR2 from the germline V gene are SQVTM and ANQGSEA. This CDR3 spans 12 amino acids. The CDR3: CSAPGAGGEQYF. In DNA form, the CDR3 reads TGCAGCGCCCCCGGGGCGGGGGGCGAGCAGTACTTC.

In its sample, this clonotype was seen many times. The gene calls are TRBV28 and TRBJ2-7; D call uncertain. Germline V gives CDR1 MDHEN, CDR2 SYDVKM. The ends were cut back, 7 bases at V and 0 bases at J, with 13 bases in the middle. This CDR3 is built from 14 residues. The CDR3 DNA sequence: TGTGCCAGCACTACATCCCCCGGCTCCTACGAGCAGTACTTC. This gives the protein CASTTSPGSYEQYF.

This clonotype was counted a few times. The genes are TRBV9 and TRBJ2-2, with 10 bases identical to TRBD2. V shed 2 bases and J 4 bases; nucleotides not matched to a gene: 8. Germline values: CDR1 SGDLS, CDR2 YYNGEE. CDR3 length: 17 amino acids. The CDR3 coding sequence is TGTGCCAGCAGCGTTTGGCTAGCGGGAGCCGGCACCGGGGAGCTGTTTTTT. Its translation is CASSVWLAGAGTGELFF.

This clonotype has ten or more counts. This sequence joins TRBV6-2 or TRBV6-3 and TRBJ2-1; 9 nucleotides agree with TRBD1. The CDR3 has 14 residues. Germline CDR1 MNHEY, CDR2 SVGEGT. Trimming removed 6 bases from V and 9 bases from J; junction bases left unmatched: 9. CDR3 sequence: CASRSTGGHGEQFF. The CDR3 region has the DNA TGTGCCAGCAGGTCGACAGGGGGGCACGGTGAGCAGTTCTTC.

This clonotype was detected ten times or more. V usage is TRBV28 and J usage is TRBJ1-1; possibly TRBD1 for D (5 bases). Trimming removed 6 bases at V and 1 base at J, with 9 bases between. Germline V CDR1 and CDR2: MDHEN, SYDVKM. The CDR3 totals 13 residues. Written as DNA, the CDR3 is TGTGCCAGCAGCATTGGACAGAACACTGAAGCTTTCTTT. Protein sequence: CASSIGQNTEAFF.

This clonotype is large in the sample. The chain employs TRBV5-1 and TRBJ1-2; D call uncertain. Germline V gene lookup returns CDR1 SGHRS and CDR2 YFSETQ. The CDR3 totals 13 residues. The V gene lost 0 bases and the J gene lost 5 bases, with 8 bases spanning the gap. This CDR3 reads CASSLGPQYGYTF. The DNA of the CDR3 is TGCGCCAGCAGCTTGGGTCCACAATATGGCTACACCTTC.